This note documents a single T cell receptor (beta chain) sequence. Antigen unknown. These data come from a study of graft-versus-host responses after intestinal transplantation. Background on the study: Tacrolimus plus steroids were given to all recipients for approximately 3 years, preceded by anti-thymocyte globulin induction. Whole-study findings and limits: Across patients carrying graft-donor T cell macrochimerism, allografts held high graft-versus-host to host-versus-graft clonal ratios. Among circulating GvH clones, peak levels were associated with early post-transplant declines in HvG clones.

The repertoire was sequenced with immunoSEQ multiplex PCR; TCRdb's copy has only in-frame clones and lacks some. The table shows 40,000 or so clones, with more than 85% occurring only once. The sample in question was unstimulated CD8+ T cells sorted from spleen or lymph node cells, obtained before transplant. This TCR was recovered from a human donor who was the organ donor for an intestinal transplant.

The CDR3 DNA is TGTGCCAGCAGCGGGGGGAACACTGAAGCTTTCTTT. It encodes CASSGGNTEAFF. The V call is TRBV7-8, the J call TRBJ1-1; a weak D match, TRBD1 (5 bases). The CDR3 totals 12 residues. Germline V gives CDR1 SGHVS, CDR2 FQNEAQ. Trimming stripped 5 bases from V and 1 base from J, with 5 bases between.